One and the same sample provided the 12 T cell receptor beta chains below, sequenced in a study of blood T cells in healthy people across ages. Using a J-beta primer mix together with a sample-barcoded 5' primer, a second PCR was run for about 6 to 11 cycles. TCRdb reprocessed the 5' RACE reads via MiXCR and lists one record per CDR3 protein. The repertoire holds about 760,000 distinct CDR3 sequences, with roughly 25% as singletons. A further study also used this sample, focusing on T cells of mothers and their children.

Sequenced: blood. These receptors came from a boy younger than 18 in good health.

This clonotype was counted many times. The rearrangement links TRBV7-9 to TRBJ2-2; perhaps TRBD1 as D (6 bases). CDR3 length: 14 amino acids. Deletions cut 4 bases from V and 2 bases from J, with 8 bases between. Looked up from germline, CDR1 is SEHNR and CDR2 is FQNEAQ (reference sequence). For the CDR3, the DNA is TGTGCCAGCAGCTCCGGGACAAACACCGGGGAGCTGTTTTTT. As protein: CASSSGTNTGELFF.

This clonotype was seen a few times. The chain has TRBV5-1 and TRBJ1-3, with D possibly TRBD1 on 5 matching bases. This CDR3 comprises 15 residues. Trimming stripped 4 bases from V and 0 bases from J, with 11 bases between. Germline-derived CDR1 and CDR2 are SGHRS and YFSETQ. The CDR3: CASSAGLSSGNTIYF. The CDR3 nucleotides are TGCGCCAGCAGCGCGGGACTGTCCTCTGGAAACACCATATATTTT.

This clonotype was recorded a few times. The chain carries TRBV11-3 and TRBJ2-2; 8 bases are a match to TRBD2. The CDR3 totals 16 residues. After removal of 5 bases from V and 6 bases from J, the junction contained 11 bases not matched to a gene. CDR1 SGHNT and CDR2 YENEEA come from the germline V gene. The CDR3 loop reads CASSPRAGGSAGELFF. Here the CDR3 DNA reads TGTGCCAGCAGCCCCCGCGCGGGGGGATCCGCCGGGGAGCTGTTTTTT.

The sample holds a few counts of this clonotype. The rearrangement links TRBV12-3 or TRBV12-4 to TRBJ2-1; no reliable D call. The CDR3 has 14 amino acids. V was shortened by 3 bases and J by 0 bases, with 6 bases between the two germline ends. This CDR3 is CASSFVSSYNEQFF. The CDR3 DNA follows: TGTGCCAGCAGTTTCGTTAGCTCCTACAATGAGCAGTTCTTC.

The gene calls are TRBV5-5 and TRBJ2-3; a possible D gene is TRBD2 (5 bases). The CDR3 extends over 15 amino acids. Germline loops: CDR1 SGHKS, CDR2 YYEKEE (reference sequence). V lost 4 bases, J lost 4 bases, and 16 bases lay in between. Here the CDR3 reads CASSNGFGGSDTQYF. The CDR3 coding sequence is TGTGCCAGCAGCAACGGGTTTGGAGGCTCAGATACGCAGTATTTT.

The rearrangement joins TRBV5-5 to TRBJ2-1, with TRBD2 matching over 8 bases. The CDR3 is 16 amino acids. Germline lookup yields CDR1 SGHKS and CDR2 YYEKEE (reference sequence). Trimming cost V 4 bases and J 1 base; bases outside gene matches: 7. The CDR3 sequence: CASSTGRAVSYNEQFF. The DNA for the CDR3 is TGTGCCAGCAGCACCGGGAGGGCAGTATCCTACAATGAGCAGTTCTTC.

This clonotype was counted only a few times. J is TRBJ1-2 and V is TRBV2; TRBD1 might be the D (6 bases). The CDR3 extends over 17 amino acids. Trimming stripped 6 bases from V and 4 bases from J, with 24 bases between. CDR1 and CDR2 (germline): SNHLY, FYNNEI. The CDR3 DNA reads TGTGCCAGCAGCCCCGAGGTTGAGACAGGATCTACCTATGGCTACACCTTC. This codes for CASSPEVETGSTYGYTF. Complete variable domain (other parts from reference TRBV2 and TRBJ1-2): EPEVTQTPSHQVTQMGQEVILRCVPISNHLYFYWYRQILGQKVEFLVSFYNNEISEKSEIFDDQFSVERPDGSNFTLKIRSTKLEDSAMYFCASSPEVETGSTYGYTFGSGTRLTVV.

The rearrangement joins TRBV6-5 to TRBJ1-2; D is perhaps TRBD1 (6 bases). Germline lookup yields CDR1 MNHEY and CDR2 SVGAGI. The CDR3 has 13 amino acids. V lost 6 bases to trimming and J lost 4 bases, with 12 bases between them. Written as DNA, the CDR3 is TGTGCCAGCAGAAAACGGGGGCCCTATGGCTACACCTTC. It is translated as CASRKRGPYGYTF.

The chain has TRBV7-3 and TRBJ2-5; D ambiguous. The germline V gene encodes CDR1 SGHTA and CDR2 FQGTGA. This CDR3 has 13 amino acids. The ends were cut back, 3 bases at V and 5 bases at J, with 10 bases in the middle. CDR3: CASSFEVGETQYF. In DNA, the CDR3 is TGTGCCAGCAGCTTCGAGGTGGGGGAGACCCAGTACTTC.

This sequence joins TRBV6-2 or TRBV6-3 and TRBJ2-1; 11 positions match TRBD2. CDR3 length: 15 amino acids. CDR1 and CDR2 (germline): MNHEY, SVGEGT. V shed 4 bases, J shed 9 bases, and the junction held 8 bases outside the gene matches. CDR3 sequence: CASSSNFLAGGEQFF. CDR3 sequence (DNA): TGTGCCAGCAGTTCCAACTTCCTAGCGGGAGGTGAGCAGTTCTTC.

This clonotype was seen a few times. Germline is not matched at one junction end, which may reflect a read error. This sequence joins TRBV29-1 and TRBJ1-2, with a weak D call TRBD1 (6 bases). Looked up from germline, CDR1 is SQVTM and CDR2 is ANQGSEA. This CDR3 has 16 amino acids. CDR3 in DNA: TGCAGCGTTGAAGGTCTAGGACAGTACTTTAACTATGGCTGCACCTTC. This encodes CSVEGLGQYFNYGCTF.

The V call is TRBV27, the J call TRBJ2-5; no firm D call. Matching the DNA end better, TRBJ2-1 makes the J call doubtful. Germline V gene data show CDR1 as MNHEY and CDR2 as SMNVEV (reference sequence). The CDR3 has 16 residues. This CDR3 is CASSPQSTTITNEQFF. The CDR3 DNA sequence: TGTGCCAGCAGTCCCCAGTCTACCACTATTACCAATGAGCAGTTCTTC.